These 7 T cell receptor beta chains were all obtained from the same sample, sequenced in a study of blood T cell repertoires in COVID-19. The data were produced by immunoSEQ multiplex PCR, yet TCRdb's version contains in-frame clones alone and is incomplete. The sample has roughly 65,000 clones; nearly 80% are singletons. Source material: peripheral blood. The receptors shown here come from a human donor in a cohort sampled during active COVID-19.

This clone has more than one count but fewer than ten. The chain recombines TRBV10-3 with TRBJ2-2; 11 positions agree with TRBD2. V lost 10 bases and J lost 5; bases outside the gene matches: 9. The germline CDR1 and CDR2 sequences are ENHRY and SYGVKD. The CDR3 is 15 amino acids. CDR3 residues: CASLPGLAATGELFF. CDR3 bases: TGTGCCAGCTTACCGGGACTAGCGGCAACCGGGGAGCTGTTTTTT.

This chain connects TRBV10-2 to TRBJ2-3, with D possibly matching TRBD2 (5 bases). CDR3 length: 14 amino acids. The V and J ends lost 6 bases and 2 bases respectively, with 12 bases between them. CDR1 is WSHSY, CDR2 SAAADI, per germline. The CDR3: CASRRASSTDTQYF. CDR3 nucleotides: TGCGCCAGCAGAAGGGCTAGCTCCACAGATACGCAGTATTTT.

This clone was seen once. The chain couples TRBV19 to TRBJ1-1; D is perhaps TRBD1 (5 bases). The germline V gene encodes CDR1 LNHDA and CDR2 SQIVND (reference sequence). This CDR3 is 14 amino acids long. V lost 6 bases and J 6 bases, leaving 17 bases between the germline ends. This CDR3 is CASRRGTALAEAFF. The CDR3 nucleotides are TGTGCCAGTAGACGCGGGACGGCTCTGGCTGAAGCTTTCTTT.

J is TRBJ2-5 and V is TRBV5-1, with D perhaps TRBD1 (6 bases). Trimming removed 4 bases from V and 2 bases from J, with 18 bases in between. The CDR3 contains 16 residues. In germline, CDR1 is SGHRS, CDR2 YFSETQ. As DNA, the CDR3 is TGCGCCAGCAGCCCAAGGGACATCTGGGGGCAAGAGACCCAGTACTTC. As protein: CASSPRDIWGQETQYF.

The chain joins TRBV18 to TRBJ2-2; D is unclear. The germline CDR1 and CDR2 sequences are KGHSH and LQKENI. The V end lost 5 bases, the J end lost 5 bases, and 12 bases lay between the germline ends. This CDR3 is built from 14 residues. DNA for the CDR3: TGTGCCAGCTCAAAATTGACGGGTACCGGGGAGCTGTTTTTT. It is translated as CASSKLTGTGELFF.

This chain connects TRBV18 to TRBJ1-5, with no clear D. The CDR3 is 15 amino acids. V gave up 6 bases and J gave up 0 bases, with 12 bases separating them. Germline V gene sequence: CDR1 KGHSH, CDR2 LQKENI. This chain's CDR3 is CASSQLQNSNQPQHF. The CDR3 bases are TGTGCCAGCTCTCAACTACAAAATAGCAATCAGCCCCAGCATTTT.

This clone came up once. CDR3 sequence (DNA): TGCGCCAGCATGCTCGACAGGAATGGCAATCAGCCCCAGCATTTT. This gives the protein CASMLDRNGNQPQHF. V and J are TRBV10-2 and TRBJ1-5, with a possible D match to TRBD1 (6 bases). This CDR3 is 15 amino acids long. Deletions cut 7 bases from V and 2 bases from J, with 15 bases between. Germline V CDR1 and CDR2: WSHSY, SAAADI.